This is a list of T cell receptor beta chains from one sample in a study of vaccination effects on CD4 cells after COVID-19. Sequenced by immunoSEQ multiplex PCR; TCRdb stores in-frame clones only, minus some. The table records about 73,000 clones, about four fifths of them present only once. The antigens these receptors bind are not known. Here the sequenced sample was CD4+ T cells from PBMCs cultured with HCoV-NL63 spike peptides, taken before COVID-19 vaccination. These receptors came from a human donor who received a COVID-19 vaccine. The CDR3 runs from the conserved cysteine through the conserved F or W.

V gene: TRBV5-1
CDR3 protein: CASSLAGPTGELFF

V gene: TRBV28
CDR3 protein: CASSSFGTGNTEAFF

V gene: TRBV27
CDR3 protein: CASSIDRGQPQHF

V gene: TRBV24-1
CDR3 protein: CATSGTGGPGELFF

V gene: TRBV4-2
CDR3 protein: CASSQVVGGQTGELFF

V gene: TRBV30
CDR3 protein: CAWRQSGAYGYTF

V gene: TRBV28
CDR3 protein: CASRSGGVGNYGYTF

V gene: TRBV4-2
CDR3 protein: CASSHQMSDGPNYGYTF

V gene: TRBV28
CDR3 protein: CASSHRDRGETQYF

V gene: TRBV2
CDR3 protein: CASRGGQGIAKNIQYF

V gene: TRBV18
CDR3 protein: CASSRPTGGMNIQYF

V gene: TRBV7-3
CDR3 protein: CASSQNPGETQYF

V gene: TRBV7-2
CDR3 protein: CASSLARGTTDTQYF

V gene: TRBV7-8
CDR3 protein: CASSFDAYGYTF

V gene: TRBV7-9
CDR3 protein: CASSREDRETFF

V gene: TRBV24-1
CDR3 protein: CATSDARGFSDTQYF

V gene: TRBV3-1/TRBV3-2
CDR3 protein: CASSHVRNTEAFF

V gene: TRBV6-5
CDR3 protein: CASSLQGHQPQHF

V gene: TRBV24-1
CDR3 protein: CATSDSSGRSSYNEQFF

V gene: TRBV4-1
CDR3 protein: CASTRTSGGAGNEQFF

V gene: TRBV5-1
CDR3 protein: CASTTLRELGSPLHF

V gene: TRBV25-1
CDR3 protein: CASSESRQGAGYGYTF

V gene: TRBV24-1
CDR3 protein: CATSDTAESYNEQFF

V gene: TRBV9
CDR3 protein: CASSPSAYNPGYTF

V gene: TRBV29-1
CDR3 protein: CSVDGIGGYTF

V gene: TRBV2
CDR3 protein: CASSRLVSGNTIYF

V gene: TRBV2
CDR3 protein: CASEYSGSDEKLFF

V gene: TRBV6-4
CDR3 protein: CASSADRAGANVLTF

V gene: TRBV6-4
CDR3 protein: CASSAKAGSEAFF

V gene: TRBV3-1/TRBV3-2
CDR3 protein: CASSPTGRGRAGHTIYF

V gene: TRBV12-3/TRBV12-4
CDR3 protein: CASRLYYGYTF

V gene: TRBV28
CDR3 protein: CASSLGSQQPPNYGYTF

V gene: TRBV6-5
CDR3 protein: CASSRVTNEKLFF

V gene: TRBV6-5
CDR3 protein: CASRVGTETTDTQYF

V gene: TRBV6-5
CDR3 protein: CAIGRQGAHTGELFF

V gene: TRBV15
CDR3 protein: CATSRDRGGEKLFF

V gene: TRBV19
CDR3 protein: CASSMGSGGELDTQYF

V gene: TRBV5-1
CDR3 protein: CASSQGTDYGYTF

V gene: TRBV6-5
CDR3 protein: CASHRDRINEKLFF

V gene: TRBV9
CDR3 protein: CASSSRTGLFEAFF

V gene: TRBV4-3
CDR3 protein: CASSQDTGGRLGNEQFF

V gene: TRBV29-1
CDR3 protein: CSVDGGPLETQYF

V gene: TRBV28
CDR3 protein: CASSGVGQGALGGYTF

V gene: TRBV12-5
CDR3 protein: CASGLVLPFGELFF

V gene: TRBV27
CDR3 protein: CASSLSRGNEQFF